These T cell receptor beta chains were read from a single sample in a study of T cells expressing NK-cell markers. Reprocessing the 5' RACE reads, TCRdb reports a single entry for every CDR3 protein and omits DNA. In total, the table holds about 410,000 distinct CDR3 sequences. The sample taken for sequencing was blood T cells: a sorted CD56 or NKG2C T cell subset, CD4+ or CD8+ T cells, or bulk PBMC T cells (not recorded which). Source of these receptors: a woman aged 45 to 65 in good health. CDR3s include the opening cysteine and the closing phenylalanine or tryptophan.

J,V,CDR3
TRBJ2-1,TRBV6-4,CASSDSMGGLAGMSSYNEQFF
TRBJ2-5,TRBV28,CASSSNTETQYF
TRBJ2-5,TRBV7-8,CASSYLSTSGGTQYF
TRBJ2-1,TRBV12-3/TRBV12-4,CASSSPPNLAGLTYNEQFF
TRBJ2-1,TRBV12-3/TRBV12-4,CASSFHLGSSNEQFF
TRBJ2-6,TRBV10-2,CASRTSSGANVLTF
TRBJ2-1,TRBV20-1,CSARGGLAGATYNEQFF
TRBJ1-5,TRBV5-1,CASKQGTGNQPQHF
TRBJ1-1,TRBV5-1,CASSLGRIYTEAFF
TRBJ2-1,TRBV29-1,CSVTGTTNEQFF
TRBJ2-7,TRBV7-9,CASSFEPGRGYEQYF
TRBJ2-2,TRBV5-6,CASSKDVTGELFF
TRBJ2-3,TRBV24-1,CATSDPGQGDTDTQYF
TRBJ1-3,TRBV28,CASSLLGNTIYF
TRBJ2-3,TRBV12-3/TRBV12-4,CASSLQREVTDTQYF
TRBJ2-3,TRBV15,CATGGGWEGDTQYF
TRBJ1-1,TRBV29-1,CSVWTGENTEAFF
TRBJ1-1,TRBV5-5,CASSLIQGAYLEAFF
TRBJ2-1,TRBV5-6,CASSPIEGNEQFF
TRBJ2-1,TRBV11-3,CASSLRRGTEGSSGAYNEQFF
TRBJ2-3,TRBV11-2,CASSSLRGPKDTQYF
TRBJ2-1,TRBV5-1,CASSSPHRATGPKENEQFF
TRBJ1-2,TRBV20-1,CSATGDNYGYTF
TRBJ2-5,TRBV5-1,CASSLEGGGWETQYF
TRBJ2-1,TRBV12-3/TRBV12-4,CASTPLSLQVKNEQFF
TRBJ1-2,TRBV11-3,CASSLRVGAQNGYTF
TRBJ2-2,TRBV10-3,CAISETPSGNTGELFF
TRBJ1-5,TRBV9,CASSAGQGGNQPQHF
TRBJ2-1,TRBV10-3,CAISLRSSYNEQFF
TRBJ2-1,TRBV27,CASSVGSTQFF
TRBJ2-7,TRBV5-1,CASSRTGGKGLAGDSYEQYF
TRBJ2-1,TRBV2,CASSALGMMSYNEQFF
TRBJ2-4,TRBV27,CASSLARPRERTKNIQYF
TRBJ2-5,TRBV5-4,CASRDGGPAQETQYF
TRBJ2-6,TRBV19,CASSTNRSPGANVLTF
TRBJ1-3,TRBV6-5,CASSHITGTSGNTIYF
TRBJ2-2,TRBV5-1,CASRNPSGTGELFF
TRBJ1-5,TRBV4-1,CASSQVTLPGYNQPQHF
TRBJ1-2,TRBV5-1,CASSMEVRGLDGYTF
TRBJ2-1,TRBV29-1,CSVAGRGGYNEQFF
TRBJ1-1,TRBV5-1,CASSLEPGAFTEAFF
TRBJ2-6,TRBV4-1,CASSQGDGANVLTF
TRBJ2-3,TRBV24-1,CATLGGLGDTQYF
TRBJ2-5,TRBV5-1,CASSGQGAETQYF
TRBJ2-7,TRBV29-1,CSVGTGLHTSYEQYF
TRBJ2-2,TRBV11-2,CASSSLGLLNGELFF
TRBJ1-3,TRBV19,CASSSDRAGNTIYF